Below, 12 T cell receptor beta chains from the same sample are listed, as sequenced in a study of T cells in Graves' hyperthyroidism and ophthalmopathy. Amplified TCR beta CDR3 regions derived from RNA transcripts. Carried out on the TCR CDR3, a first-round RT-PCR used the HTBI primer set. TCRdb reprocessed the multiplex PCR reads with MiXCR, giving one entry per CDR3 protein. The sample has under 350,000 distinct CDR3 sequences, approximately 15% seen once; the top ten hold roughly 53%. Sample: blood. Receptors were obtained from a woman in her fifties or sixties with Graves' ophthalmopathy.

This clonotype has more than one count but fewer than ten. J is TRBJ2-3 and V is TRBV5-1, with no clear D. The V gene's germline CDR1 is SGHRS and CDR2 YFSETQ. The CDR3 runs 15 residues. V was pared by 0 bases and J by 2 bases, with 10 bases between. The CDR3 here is CASSLGQTNTDTQYF. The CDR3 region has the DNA TGCGCCAGCAGCTTGGGGCAGACGAACACAGATACGCAGTATTTT.

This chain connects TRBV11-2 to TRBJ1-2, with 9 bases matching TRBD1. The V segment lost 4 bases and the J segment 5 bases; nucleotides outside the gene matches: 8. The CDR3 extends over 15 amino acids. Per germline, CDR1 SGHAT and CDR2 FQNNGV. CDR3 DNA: TGTGCCAGCAGCTCTCGACAGGGGGATGGGTATGGCTACACCTTC. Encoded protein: CASSSRQGDGYGYTF.

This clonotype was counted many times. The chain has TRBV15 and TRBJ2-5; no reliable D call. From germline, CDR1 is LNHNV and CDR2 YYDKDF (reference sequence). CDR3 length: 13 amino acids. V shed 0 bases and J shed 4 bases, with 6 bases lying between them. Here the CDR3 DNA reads TGTGCCACCAGCAGAGATGTTGGAGAGACCCAGTACTTC. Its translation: CATSRDVGETQYF. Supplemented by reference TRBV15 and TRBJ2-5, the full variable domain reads DAMVIQNPRYQVTQFGKPVTLSCSQTLNHNVMYWYQQKSSQAPKLLFHYYDKDFNNEADTPDNFQSRRPNTSFCFLDIRSPGLGDTAMYLCATSRDVGETQYFGPGTRLLVL.

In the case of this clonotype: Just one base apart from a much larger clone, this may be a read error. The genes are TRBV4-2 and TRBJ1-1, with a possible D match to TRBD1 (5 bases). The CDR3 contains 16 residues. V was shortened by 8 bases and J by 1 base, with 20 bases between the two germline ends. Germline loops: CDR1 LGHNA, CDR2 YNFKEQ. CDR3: CASGLGLWGSNTEAFF. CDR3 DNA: TGTGCCAGCGGCCTCGGGCTTTGGGGGTCGAACACTGAAGCTTTCTTT.

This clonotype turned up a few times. This CDR3 reads CASSSDRMPFEAFF. The CDR3 nucleotides read TGTGCCAGTAGTTCGGACAGAATGCCTTTTGAAGCTTTCTTT. The chain carries TRBV19 and TRBJ1-1; maybe TRBD1 (6 bases). Germline V gene data show CDR1 as LNHDA and CDR2 as SQIVND (reference sequence). The V end lost 5 bases, the J end lost 7 bases, and 17 bases lay between the germline ends. The CDR3 consists of 14 residues.

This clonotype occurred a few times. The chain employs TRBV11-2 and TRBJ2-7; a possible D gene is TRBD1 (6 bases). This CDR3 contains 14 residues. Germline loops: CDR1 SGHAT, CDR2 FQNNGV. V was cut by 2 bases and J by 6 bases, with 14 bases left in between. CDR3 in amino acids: CASSLFMTGCEQYF. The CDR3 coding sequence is TGTGCCAGCAGCTTATTTATGACAGGCTGCGAGCAGTACTTC.

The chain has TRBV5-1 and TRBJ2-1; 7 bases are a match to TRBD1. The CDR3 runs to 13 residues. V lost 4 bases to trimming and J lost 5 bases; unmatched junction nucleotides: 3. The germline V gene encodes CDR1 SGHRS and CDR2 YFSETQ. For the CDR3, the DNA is TGCGCCAGCAGCAGGGGGCAGAACAATGAGCAGTTCTTC. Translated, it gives CASSRGQNNEQFF.

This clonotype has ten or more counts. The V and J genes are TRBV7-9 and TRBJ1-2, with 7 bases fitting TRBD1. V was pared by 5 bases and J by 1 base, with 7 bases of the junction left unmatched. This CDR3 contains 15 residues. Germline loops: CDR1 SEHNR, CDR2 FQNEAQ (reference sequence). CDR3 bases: TGTGCCAGCAGCAGAGACAGGGTTGATAACTATGGCTACACCTTC. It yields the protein CASSRDRVDNYGYTF.

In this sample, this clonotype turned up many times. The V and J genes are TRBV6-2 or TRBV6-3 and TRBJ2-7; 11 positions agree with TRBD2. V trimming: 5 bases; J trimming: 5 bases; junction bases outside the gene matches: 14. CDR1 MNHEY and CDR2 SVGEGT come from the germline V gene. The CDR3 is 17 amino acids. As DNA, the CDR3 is TGTGCCAGCAGTCCCCAACTCCGACTAGCGGGGAGGAACGAGCAGTACTTC. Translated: CASSPQLRLAGRNEQYF.

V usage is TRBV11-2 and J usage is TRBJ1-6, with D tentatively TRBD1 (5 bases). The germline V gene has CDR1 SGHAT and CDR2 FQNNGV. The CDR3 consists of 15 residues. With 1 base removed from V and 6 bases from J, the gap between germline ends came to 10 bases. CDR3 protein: CASSLGGGINSPLHF. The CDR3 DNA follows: TGTGCCAGCAGCTTAGGGGGCGGTATTAATTCACCCCTCCACTTT.

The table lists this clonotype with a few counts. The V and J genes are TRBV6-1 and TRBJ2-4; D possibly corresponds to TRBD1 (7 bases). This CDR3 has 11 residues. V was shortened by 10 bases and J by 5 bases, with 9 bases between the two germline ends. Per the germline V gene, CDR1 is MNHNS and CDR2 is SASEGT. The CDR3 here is CATRGENIQYF. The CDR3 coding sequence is TGTGCCACCAGGGGGGAAAACATTCAGTACTTC.

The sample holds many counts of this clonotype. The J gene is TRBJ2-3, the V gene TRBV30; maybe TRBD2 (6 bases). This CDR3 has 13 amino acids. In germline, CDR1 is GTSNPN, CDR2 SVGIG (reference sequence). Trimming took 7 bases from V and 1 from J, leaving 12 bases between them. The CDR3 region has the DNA TGTGCCTTAGCCACGGGAGGCACAGATACGCAGTATTTT. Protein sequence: CALATGGTDTQYF.